The 32 T cell receptor beta chains below come from one sample, sequenced in a study of T-cell reconstitution after alpha-beta-depleted transplantation in children (dated by TCRdb to the mid-2010s). The treatment or condition label of this sample denotes: allogeneic hematopoietic cell transplantation with graft depleted of TCRalphabeta T cells and CD19 B cells. Preparation of the library involved PCR. Sequenced using an Illumina HiSeq 2500. TCR libraries were prepared with molecular barcoding, using unique molecular identifiers to normalize TCRbeta repertoire quantification. TCRdb reran the public reads through fastp at Q25 and MiXCR, keeping productive beta chains. Here each entry gathers all rows of one CDR3 protein and keeps the most common genes and DNA. The sample table holds roughly 500,000 distinct CDR3 sequences, of which roughly a tenth were seen once. The ten largest clones represent roughly 2% of the sample.

The material was PBMCs, obtained before TCRalphabeta/CD19-depleted stem cell transplant. The receptors were gathered from a child younger than 10 with inherited bone marrow failure, due to receive a stem cell transplant.

This clonotype appeared many times. This chain joins TRBV27 and TRBJ2-2, with TRBD2 matching 15 bases. J gave up 7 bases and V 5 bases, and 5 bases lay outside the gene matches. The CDR3 loop spans 16 amino acids. CDR1 is MNHEY, CDR2 SMNVEV, per germline (reference sequence). CDR3 sequence: CASSPGLAGGVGELFF. CDR3 nucleotides: TGTGCCAGCAGTCCAGGACTAGCGGGAGGGGTCGGGGAGCTGTTTTTT.

This clonotype showed up many times. The J gene is TRBJ2-4, the V gene TRBV19; D is unclear. Between the trimmed V and J ends, which lost 4 bases and 1 base, there was a span of 8 bases. The CDR3 runs 14 residues. Looked up from germline, CDR1 is LNHDA and CDR2 is SQIVND (reference sequence). CDR3 nucleotides: TGTGCCAGTAGTAGGGGTTGGGCCAAAAACATTCAGTACTTC. The encoded protein is CASSRGWAKNIQYF.

Ten or more counts support this clonotype. The chain recombines TRBV3-1 with TRBJ2-3; 13 bases map to TRBD2. Germline V gene data show CDR1 as LGHDT and CDR2 as YNNKEL (reference sequence). The CDR3 length is 19 residues. Trimming took 4 bases from V and 5 from J; bases not matched to a gene: 15. The DNA of the CDR3 is TGTGCCAGCAGCCCGGGACAGAGTACTAGCGGGAGGGCCGTAGATACGCAGTATTTT. Encoded protein: CASSPGQSTSGRAVDTQYF.

This clonotype came up many times. V gene TRBV27 combines with J gene TRBJ1-5, with a possible D match to TRBD1 (5 bases). Germline CDR1 MNHEY, CDR2 SMNVEV (reference sequence). Trimming shortened V by 1 base and J by 0 bases, and 22 bases separated the two germline ends. The CDR3 length is 20 residues. The CDR3 reads CASSLLPPVTGTYSNQPQHF. The CDR3, as DNA: TGTGCCAGCAGTTTATTACCCCCGGTCACAGGAACTTATAGCAATCAGCCCCAGCATTTT.

This clonotype came up many times. The genes are TRBV7-9 and TRBJ2-3; tentatively, D is TRBD2 (5 bases). V was shortened by 8 bases and J by 0 bases, with 18 bases between the two germline ends. The V gene's germline CDR1 is SEHNR and CDR2 FQNEAQ (reference sequence). The length of the CDR3 is 16 residues. CDR3 loop: CASYRGQQNSTDTQYF. DNA of the CDR3: TGTGCCAGCTACCGAGGGCAGCAGAATAGCACAGATACGCAGTATTTT.

This clonotype was counted only a few times. This chain uses TRBV20-1 with TRBJ2-7; 8 positions match TRBD2. Germline V gene lookup returns CDR1 DFQATT and CDR2 SNEGSKA (reference sequence). The CDR3 length is 17 residues. J was trimmed by 2 bases and V by 1 base; bases with no gene match: 13. The CDR3 is CSARAPASGLYPYEQYF. CDR3 DNA sequence: TGCAGTGCTAGAGCCCCGGCTAGCGGGCTCTACCCCTACGAGCAGTACTTC.

This clonotype was detected ten times or more. The chain is built from TRBV6-5 and TRBJ1-1; 7 bases map to TRBD1. J gave up 3 bases and V 5 bases, and 3 bases lay outside the gene matches. This CDR3 is built from 13 residues. Germline CDR1 reads MNHEY; CDR2 reads SVGAGI. CDR3 DNA: TGTGCCAGCAGTCCCACAGGGGACACTGAAGCTTTCTTT. Translating it yields CASSPTGDTEAFF.

The chain carries TRBV5-1 and TRBJ2-5; 10 bases agree with TRBD2. CDR3 length: 14 amino acids. Trimming at V came to 7 bases and at J to 3 bases, leaving 6 bases not matched to a gene. CDR1 is SGHRS, CDR2 YFSETQ, per germline. The CDR3 region is CASAVGLAEETQYF. The CDR3 DNA sequence: TGCGCCAGCGCTGTCGGACTAGCGGAAGAGACCCAGTACTTC.

This rearrangement joins TRBV18 to TRBJ1-1; D might be TRBD1 (6 bases). The V end was cut by 0 bases, the J end by 6 bases, with 14 bases between. The germline CDR1 and CDR2 sequences are KGHSH and LQKENI. The CDR3 length is 15 residues. CDR3 in amino acids: CASSPPRGLGSEAFF. In DNA, the CDR3 is TGTGCCAGCTCACCACCACGGGGGCTGGGATCTGAAGCTTTCTTT. Supplemented by reference TRBV18 and TRBJ1-1, the full variable domain reads NAGVMQNPRHLVRRRGQEARLRCSPMKGHSHVYWYRQLPEEGLKFMVYLQKENIIDESGMPKERFSAEFPKEGPSILRIQQVVRGDSAAYFCASSPPRGLGSEAFFGQGTRLTVV.

This clonotype was observed at least ten times. The gene calls are TRBV21-1 and TRBJ2-3; the table's D call, TRBD2, was not checked against the DNA. TRBV21-1 is noted as a pseudogene. CDR3 size: 20 residues. CDR3 DNA sequence: TGTGCCAGCAGCTGCCTGGGACTAGCGGGAGGCAATGCACGACTGGATACGCAGTATTTT. Its translation: CASSCLGLAGGNARLDTQYF.

The chain employs TRBV24-1 and TRBJ2-1; 7 nucleotides match TRBD2. There are 16 residues in the CDR3. V trimming: 5 bases; J trimming: 2 bases; junction bases outside the gene matches: 8. The germline V gene has CDR1 KGHDR and CDR2 SFDVKD. This chain's CDR3 is CATSAITGGTYNEQFF. The CDR3 region has the DNA TGTGCCACCAGTGCAATCACGGGGGGAACCTACAATGAGCAGTTCTTC.

The table lists this clonotype with many counts. The V call is TRBV7-9, the J call TRBJ2-2; D not resolved. This CDR3 has 14 residues. CDR1 is SEHNR, CDR2 FQNEAQ, per germline (reference sequence). V was trimmed by 5 bases and J by 10 bases, leaving 17 bases between them. CDR3 protein: CASSDSRHESELFF. The CDR3 DNA follows: TGTGCCAGCAGCGACTCCAGGCACGAATCGGAGCTGTTTTTT.

This clonotype has ten or more counts. The chain joins TRBV4-1 to TRBJ2-3; D uncertain. V lost 0 bases and J 3 bases, leaving 7 bases between the germline ends. The CDR3 consists of 14 residues. CDR1 and CDR2 from the germline V gene are MGHRA and YSYEKL. CDR3 sequence (DNA): TGCGCCAGCAGCCAAGAAGCTACGACAGATACGCAGTATTTT. The encoded protein is CASSQEATTDTQYF.

This clonotype has more than one count but fewer than ten. The chain combines TRBV28 with TRBJ1-5; TRBD1 might be the D (5 bases). This CDR3 contains 16 residues. The ends were cut back, 8 bases at V and 1 base at J, with 18 bases in the middle. Germline CDR1 reads MDHEN; CDR2 reads SYDVKM. CDR3: CASVSRTPVSNQPQHF. CDR3 coding DNA: TGTGCCAGCGTATCCCGGACACCCGTAAGCAATCAGCCCCAGCATTTT. The variable domain in full, completed from reference TRBV28 and TRBJ1-5, reads DVKVTQSSRYLVKRTGEKVFLECVQDMDHENMFWYRQDPGLGLRLIYFSYDVKMKEKGDIPEGYSVSREKKERFSLILESASTNQTSMYLCASVSRTPVSNQPQHFGDGTRLSIL.

There are many counts of this clonotype. V and J are TRBV20-1 and TRBJ2-6; perhaps D is TRBD1 or TRBD2 (5 bases each). Trimming took off 2 bases at V and 2 bases at J, with 7 bases between the two ends. Germline V gene sequence: CDR1 DFQATT, CDR2 SNEGSKA (reference sequence). This CDR3 has 14 amino acids. This CDR3 is CSARWGTGANVLTF. CDR3 nucleotide sequence: TGCAGTGCTAGATGGGGGACTGGGGCCAACGTCCTGACTTTC.

The CDR3 DNA follows: TGTGCCAGCAGCTTCTCCACAGGGGGGGCAGAGACCCAGTACTTC. It codes for CASSFSTGGAETQYF. The rearrangement links TRBV7-9 to TRBJ2-5; a weak D match, TRBD1 (8 bases). Germline assignment: CDR1 SEHNR and CDR2 FQNEAQ (reference sequence). The CDR3 spans 15 residues. V lost 3 bases and J lost 4, with 15 bases in between.

This clonotype was counted a few times. V and J are TRBV5-6 and TRBJ2-1; 9 nucleotides line up with TRBD2. CDR1 SGHDT and CDR2 YYEEEE come from the germline V gene. The CDR3 runs to 15 residues. The V gene end was trimmed by 4 bases and the J gene end by 8 bases; junction bases not matched to a gene: 10. This CDR3 reads CASSHLAGRGHEQFF. CDR3 in DNA: TGTGCCAGCAGCCATCTAGCGGGGAGGGGACATGAGCAGTTCTTC.

There are many counts of this clonotype. V and J are TRBV4-1 and TRBJ2-7, with 8 bases matching TRBD1. V shed 2 bases, J shed 3 bases, and the junction held 6 bases outside the gene matches. Germline V gene lookup returns CDR1 MGHRA and CDR2 YSYEKL. The CDR3 loop spans 15 amino acids. The CDR3 sequence is CASSQFTTGGYEQYF. The CDR3 DNA follows: TGCGCCAGCAGCCAATTTACCACAGGGGGCTACGAGCAGTACTTC.

This clonotype was recorded many times. The CDR3 DNA reads as TGTGCCGGACAGGGCCTTGGGACCGGGGAGCTGTTTTTT. It specifies CAGQGLGTGELFF. The chain has TRBV19 and TRBJ2-2; TRBD1 matches 8 bases. CDR3 size: 13 residues. Germline assignment: CDR1 LNHDA and CDR2 SQIVND (reference sequence). V was pared by 11 bases and J by 5 bases, with 7 bases of the junction left unmatched.

Comment on this clonotype: The conserved phenylalanine or tryptophan normally closing the CDR3 is absent here, so this likely arose from a read error. This chain connects TRBV28 to TRBJ2-5; 15 positions match TRBD2. Germline V gene sequence: CDR1 MDHEN, CDR2 SYDVKM. The V gene end was trimmed by 4 bases and the J gene end by 4 bases; junction bases not matched to a gene: 7. The CDR3 length is 17 residues. CDR3 nucleotides: TGTGCCAGCAGTTCCCCGGGACTAGCGGGAGGCAGAGAGACCCAGTACTCC. Its translation: CASSSPGLAGGRETQYS.

Many counts were recorded for this clonotype. V usage is TRBV12-3 or TRBV12-4 and J usage is TRBJ2-7; tentatively, D is TRBD2 (5 bases). The CDR3 runs 12 residues. V lost 3 bases and J 3 bases, leaving 6 bases between the germline ends. CDR3 residues: CASSFRGYEQYF. DNA for the CDR3: TGTGCCAGCAGTTTTCGGGGCTACGAGCAGTACTTC.

This clonotype was counted many times. The chain combines TRBV7-2 with TRBJ2-5; no reliable D call. Looked up from germline, CDR1 is SGHTA and CDR2 is FQGNSA. There are 12 residues in the CDR3. Deletions cut 3 bases from V and 5 bases from J, with 7 bases between. The CDR3 sequence is CASSFYEETQYF. CDR3 DNA: TGTGCCAGCAGCTTCTATGAGGAGACCCAGTACTTC.

This clonotype was seen many times. V gene TRBV29-1 combines with J gene TRBJ2-1; a possible D gene is TRBD1 (5 bases). This CDR3 is built from 11 residues. Trimming took 3 bases from V and 6 from J, leaving 6 bases between them. The V gene's germline CDR1 is SQVTM and CDR2 ANQGSEA. CDR3 residues: CSVDRANEQFF. The CDR3 DNA reads TGCAGCGTTGACAGGGCCAATGAGCAGTTCTTC.

In the case of this clonotype: Just one base apart from a much larger clone, this may be a read error. The V call is TRBV20-1, the J call TRBJ2-3, with 8 bases aligning to TRBD2. Germline loops: CDR1 DFQATT, CDR2 SNEGSKA (reference sequence). The CDR3 is 14 amino acids. V gave up 3 bases and J gave up 5 bases; unmatched junction bases: 7. In DNA form, the CDR3 reads TGCAGTGCTAGTCCAGCGGGAGCCCTAGATACGCAGTATTTT. Amino acids: CSASPAGALDTQYF.

The chain employs TRBV28 and TRBJ2-7; no clear D. Germline-derived CDR1 and CDR2 are MDHEN and SYDVKM. V lost 5 bases and J 6 bases, leaving 11 bases between the germline ends. The CDR3 is made up of 12 amino acids. In nucleotides, the CDR3 is TGTGCCAGCAGTCGTGGTTCCCTCGAGCAGTACTTC. Translation gives CASSRGSLEQYF.

This clonotype appeared many times. The CDR3 DNA reads TGTGCCAGCATTCGGACAGGGGACCCCACAGATACGCAGTATTTT. Amino acid sequence: CASIRTGDPTDTQYF. The V call is TRBV6-1, the J call TRBJ2-3; 9 nucleotides line up with TRBD1. The CDR3 consists of 15 residues. V lost 7 bases and J lost 2; bases outside the gene matches: 7. Germline assignment: CDR1 MNHNS and CDR2 SASEGT.

This clonotype was counted many times. The chain uses TRBV29-1 and TRBJ1-4; D unresolved. Germline V gene lookup returns CDR1 SQVTM and CDR2 ANQGSEA. The CDR3 is 12 residues long. Trimming stripped 4 bases from V and 8 bases from J, with 11 bases between. CDR3 protein: CSVGGSGEKLFF. Here the CDR3 DNA reads TGCAGCGTTGGAGGGTCTGGGGAAAAACTGTTTTTT.

This clonotype showed up many times. J is TRBJ2-5 and V is TRBV12-3 or TRBV12-4; maybe TRBD1 (6 bases). V lost 3 bases, J lost 0 bases, and 11 bases lay in between. CDR3 length: 15 amino acids. CDR3 DNA: TGTGCCAGCAGTTTCCCCCAGGGGAACCAAGAGACCCAGTACTTC. It specifies CASSFPQGNQETQYF.

This clonotype was recorded at least ten times. The chain uses TRBV23-1 and TRBJ2-7, with unresolved D. TRBV23-1 carries the ORF label, with uncertain function. V was clipped by 4 bases and J by 1 base, with 11 bases between them. CDR3 length: 14 amino acids. The chain's CDR3 is CASSRSTTSYEQYF. The CDR3 coding sequence is TGCGCCAGCAGTCGCTCCACTACTTCCTACGAGCAGTACTTC.

This clonotype showed up just a few times. The V call is TRBV4-1, the J call TRBJ2-3; 8 bases are a match to TRBD1. Germline values: CDR1 MGHRA, CDR2 YSYEKL. The CDR3 has 13 residues. The J segment lost 11 bases and the V segment lost 1 base, leaving 5 bases of the junction unmatched. CDR3 residues: CASSQAGQGRQYF. As DNA, the CDR3 is TGCGCCAGCAGCCAAGCCGGACAGGGAAGGCAGTATTTT.

This clonotype was seen many times. V gene TRBV13 combines with J gene TRBJ2-2; D might be TRBD1 or TRBD2, each matching 5 bases. The ends were cut back, 5 bases at V and 11 bases at J, with 15 bases in the middle. CDR1 and CDR2 from the germline V gene are PRHDT and FYEKMQ (reference sequence). The CDR3 runs to 13 residues. The CDR3 sequence is CASSPGPLRELFF. The DNA of the CDR3 is TGTGCCAGCAGCCCGGGACCCCTCCGCGAGCTGTTTTTT.

Points on this clonotype: Its ends do not fully match the called genes, so a read error is possible. The chain employs TRBV5-3 and TRBJ2-3; D call uncertain. TRBV5-3 is treated as an ORF (open reading frame) with a function not yet certain. The CDR3 runs 18 residues. The CDR3 bases are TGTGCCAGGAGCTCCCCGCTCCTCTCCCGCCCGGTTGTTGGTACGCAGTATTTT. Residues: CARSSPLLSRPVVGTQYF.